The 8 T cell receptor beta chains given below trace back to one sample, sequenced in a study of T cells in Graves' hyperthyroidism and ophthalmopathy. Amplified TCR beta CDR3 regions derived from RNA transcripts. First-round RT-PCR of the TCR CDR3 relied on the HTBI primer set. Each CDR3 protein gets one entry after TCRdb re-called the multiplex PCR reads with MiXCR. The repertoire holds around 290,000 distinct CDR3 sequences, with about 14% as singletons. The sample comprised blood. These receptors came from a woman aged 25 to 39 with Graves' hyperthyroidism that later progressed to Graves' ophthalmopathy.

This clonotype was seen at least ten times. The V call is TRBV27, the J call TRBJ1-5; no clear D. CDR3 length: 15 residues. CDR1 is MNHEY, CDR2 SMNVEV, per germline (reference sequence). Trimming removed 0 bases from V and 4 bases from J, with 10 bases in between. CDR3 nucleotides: TGTGCCAGCAGTTTATCGGGCACAGCAAATCAGCCCCAGCATTTT. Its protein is CASSLSGTANQPQHF.

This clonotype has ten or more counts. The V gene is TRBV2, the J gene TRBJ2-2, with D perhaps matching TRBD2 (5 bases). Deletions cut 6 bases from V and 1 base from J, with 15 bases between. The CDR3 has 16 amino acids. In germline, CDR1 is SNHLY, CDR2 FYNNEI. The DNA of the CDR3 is TGTGCCAGCAGCGGGTCGCGGGCCCTGAACACCGGGGAGCTGTTTTTT. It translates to CASSGSRALNTGELFF. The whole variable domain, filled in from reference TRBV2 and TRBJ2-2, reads EPEVTQTPSHQVTQMGQEVILRCVPISNHLYFYWYRQILGQKVEFLVSFYNNEISEKSEIFDDQFSVERPDGSNFTLKIRSTKLEDSAMYFCASSGSRALNTGELFFGEGSRLTVL.

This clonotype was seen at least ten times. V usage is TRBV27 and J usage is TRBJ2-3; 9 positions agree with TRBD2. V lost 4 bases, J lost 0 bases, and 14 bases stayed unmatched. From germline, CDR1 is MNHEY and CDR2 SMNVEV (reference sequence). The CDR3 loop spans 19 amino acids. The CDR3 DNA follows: TGTGCCAGCAGTTCCGCCGGGACTAGCAGCTATTCTAGCACAGATACGCAGTATTTT. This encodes CASSSAGTSSYSSTDTQYF.

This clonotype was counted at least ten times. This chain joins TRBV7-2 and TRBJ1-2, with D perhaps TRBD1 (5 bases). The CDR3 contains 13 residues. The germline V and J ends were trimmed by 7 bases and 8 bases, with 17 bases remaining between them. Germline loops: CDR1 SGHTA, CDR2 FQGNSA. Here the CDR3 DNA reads TGTGCCAGCATGGGGGTTCCTCGGCGGGGCTACACCTTC. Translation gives CASMGVPRRGYTF.

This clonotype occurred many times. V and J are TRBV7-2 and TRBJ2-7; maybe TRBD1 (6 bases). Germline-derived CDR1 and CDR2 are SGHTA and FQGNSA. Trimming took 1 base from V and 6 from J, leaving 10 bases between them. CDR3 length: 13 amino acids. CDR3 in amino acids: CASSLGGQIEQYF. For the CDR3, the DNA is TGTGCCAGCAGCTTAGGGGGGCAGATCGAGCAGTACTTC.

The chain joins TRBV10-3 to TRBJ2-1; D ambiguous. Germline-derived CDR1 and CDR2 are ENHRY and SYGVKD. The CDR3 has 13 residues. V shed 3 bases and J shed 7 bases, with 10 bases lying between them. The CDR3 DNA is TGTGCCATCAGTGATATCCTGGGGAATGAGCAGTTCTTC. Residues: CAISDILGNEQFF.

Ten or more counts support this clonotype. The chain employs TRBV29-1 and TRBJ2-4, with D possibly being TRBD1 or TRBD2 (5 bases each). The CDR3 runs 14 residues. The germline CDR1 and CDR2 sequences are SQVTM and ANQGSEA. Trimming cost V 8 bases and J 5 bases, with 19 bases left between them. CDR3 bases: TGCAGCCCCGGCTTCAGGGACCCCGAAAACATTCAGTACTTC. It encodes CSPGFRDPENIQYF.

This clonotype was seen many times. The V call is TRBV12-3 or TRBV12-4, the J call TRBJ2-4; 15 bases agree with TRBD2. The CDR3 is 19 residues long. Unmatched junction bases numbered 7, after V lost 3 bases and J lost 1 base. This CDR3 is CASSLGGLAGGQAKNIQYF. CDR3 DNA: TGTGCCAGCAGTTTGGGTGGACTAGCGGGAGGGCAGGCCAAAAACATTCAGTACTTC.